Here is one T cell receptor beta chain with its context. This sample was taken from a study of T cells in Graves' hyperthyroidism and ophthalmopathy. From germline, CDR1 is LGHDT and CDR2 YNNKEL (reference sequence). The length of the CDR3 is 16 residues. V lost 5 bases, J lost 4 bases, and 18 bases lay in between. Researchers amplified the TCR beta CDR3 regions from RNA transcripts. A first-round RT-PCR of the TCR CDR3 used the HTBI primer set. TCRdb ran MiXCR on the multiplex PCR reads and lists one entry per CDR3 protein. This sample has roughly 300,000 distinct CDR3 sequences, with approximately 15% found just once.

This receptor was identified in a woman in her twenties or thirties with Graves' hyperthyroidism. The genes are TRBV3-1 and TRBJ1-5; a possible D gene is TRBD1 (5 bases). Sequenced input: blood. CDR3 protein: CASSSSGGFSNQPQHF. In DNA, the CDR3 is TGTGCCAGCAGCTCCAGTGGGGGATTTAGTAATCAGCCCCAGCATTTT. The entire variable domain, with the rest obtained from reference TRBV3-1 and TRBJ1-5, is as follows: DTAVSQTPKYLVTQMGNDKSIKCEQNLGHDTMYWYKQDSKKFLKIMFSYNNKELIINETVPNRFSPKSPDKAHLNLHINSLELGDSAVYFCASSSSGGFSNQPQHFGDGTRLSIL.